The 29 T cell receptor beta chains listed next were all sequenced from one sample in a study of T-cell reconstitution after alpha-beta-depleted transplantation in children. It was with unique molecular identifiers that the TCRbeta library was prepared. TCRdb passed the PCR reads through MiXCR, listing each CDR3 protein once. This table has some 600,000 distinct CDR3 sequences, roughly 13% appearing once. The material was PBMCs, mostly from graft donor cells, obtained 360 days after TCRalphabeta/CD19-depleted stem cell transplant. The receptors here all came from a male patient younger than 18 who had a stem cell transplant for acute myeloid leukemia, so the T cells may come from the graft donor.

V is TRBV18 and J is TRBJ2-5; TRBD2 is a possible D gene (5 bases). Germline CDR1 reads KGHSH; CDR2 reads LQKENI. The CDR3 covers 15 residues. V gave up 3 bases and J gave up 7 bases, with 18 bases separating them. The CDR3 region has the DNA TGTGCCAGCTCACCCCTCGTCAACGCTCGGGGGACCCAGTACTTC. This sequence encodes CASSPLVNARGTQYF.

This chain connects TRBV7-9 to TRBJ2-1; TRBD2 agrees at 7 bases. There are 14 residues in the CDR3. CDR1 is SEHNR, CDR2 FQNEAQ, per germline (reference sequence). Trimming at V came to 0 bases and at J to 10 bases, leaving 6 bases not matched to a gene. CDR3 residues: CASSLAGGRGEQFF. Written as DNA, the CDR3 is TGTGCCAGCAGCTTAGCGGGAGGGCGCGGAGAGCAGTTCTTC. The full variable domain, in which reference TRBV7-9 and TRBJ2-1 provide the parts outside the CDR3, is DTGVSQNPRHKITKRGQNVTFRCDPISEHNRLYWYRQTLGQGPEFLTYFQNEAQLEKSRLLSDRFSAERPKGSFSTLEIQRTEQGDSAMYLCASSLAGGRGEQFFGPGTRLTVL.

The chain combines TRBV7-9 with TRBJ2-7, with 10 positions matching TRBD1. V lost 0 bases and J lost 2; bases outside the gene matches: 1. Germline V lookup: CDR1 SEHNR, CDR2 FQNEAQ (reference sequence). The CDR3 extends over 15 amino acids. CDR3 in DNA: TGTGCCAGCAGCTTAGCGACAGGGGGCGCCTACGAGCAGTACTTC. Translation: CASSLATGGAYEQYF. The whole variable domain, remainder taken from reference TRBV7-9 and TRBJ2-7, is DTGVSQNPRHKITKRGQNVTFRCDPISEHNRLYWYRQTLGQGPEFLTYFQNEAQLEKSRLLSDRFSAERPKGSFSTLEIQRTEQGDSAMYLCASSLATGGAYEQYFGPGTRLTVT.

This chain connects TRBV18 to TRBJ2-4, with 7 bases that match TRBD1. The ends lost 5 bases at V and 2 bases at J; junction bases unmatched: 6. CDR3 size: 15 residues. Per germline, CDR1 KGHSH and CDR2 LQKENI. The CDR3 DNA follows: TGTGCCAGCTCATCCCGACAGGGAACCAAAAACATTCAGTACTTC. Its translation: CASSSRQGTKNIQYF.

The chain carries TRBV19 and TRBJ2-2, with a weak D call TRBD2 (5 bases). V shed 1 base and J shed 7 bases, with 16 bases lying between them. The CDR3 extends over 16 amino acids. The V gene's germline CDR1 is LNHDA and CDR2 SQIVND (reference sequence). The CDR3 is CASSIGASSYGGELFF. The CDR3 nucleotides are TGTGCCAGTAGTATAGGGGCTAGCTCCTACGGCGGGGAGCTGTTTTTT.

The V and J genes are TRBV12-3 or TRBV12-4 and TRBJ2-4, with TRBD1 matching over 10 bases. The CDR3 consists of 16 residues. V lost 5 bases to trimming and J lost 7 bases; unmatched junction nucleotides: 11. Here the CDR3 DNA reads TGTGCCAGCAGTCCGGGACAGGGGATCCTGGGGAACATTCAGTACTTC. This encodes CASSPGQGILGNIQYF.

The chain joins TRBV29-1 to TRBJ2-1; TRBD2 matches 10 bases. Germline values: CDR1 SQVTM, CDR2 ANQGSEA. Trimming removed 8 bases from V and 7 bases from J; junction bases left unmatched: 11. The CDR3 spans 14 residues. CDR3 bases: TGCAGCCAACGAGCGGGAGGGCCGTTGAATGAGCAGTTCTTC. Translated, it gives CSQRAGGPLNEQFF.

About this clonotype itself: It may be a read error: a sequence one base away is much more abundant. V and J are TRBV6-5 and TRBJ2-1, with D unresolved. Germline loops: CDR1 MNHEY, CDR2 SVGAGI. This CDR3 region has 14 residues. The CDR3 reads CASSWRGSYNEEFF. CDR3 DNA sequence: TGTGCCAGCAGTTGGCGTGGATCCTACAATGAGGAGTTCTTC.

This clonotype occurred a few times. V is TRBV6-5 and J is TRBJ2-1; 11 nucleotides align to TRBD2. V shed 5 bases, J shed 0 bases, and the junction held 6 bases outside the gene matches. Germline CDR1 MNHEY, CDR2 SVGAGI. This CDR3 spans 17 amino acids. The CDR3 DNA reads TGTGCCAGCAGTCCCGGGACTAGCGGTTACTCCTACAATGAGCAGTTCTTC. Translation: CASSPGTSGYSYNEQFF.

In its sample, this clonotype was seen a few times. In DNA form, the CDR3 reads TGCGCCAGCAGCTTACAGACTAGCGGGGGCCAAGAGACCCAGTACTTC. Its protein is CASSLQTSGGQETQYF. The V call is TRBV5-1, the J call TRBJ2-5, with 12 nucleotides matching TRBD2. This CDR3 has 16 residues. V shed 2 bases, J shed 1 base, and the junction held 3 bases outside the gene matches. Germline CDR1 and CDR2: SGHRS and YFSETQ.

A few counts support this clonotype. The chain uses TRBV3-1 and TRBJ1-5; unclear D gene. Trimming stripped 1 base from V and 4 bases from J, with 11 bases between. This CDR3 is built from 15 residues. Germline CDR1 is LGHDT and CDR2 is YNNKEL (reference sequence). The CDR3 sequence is CASSQGGGSNQPQHF. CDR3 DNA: TGTGCCAGCAGCCAAGGGGGAGGGTCAAATCAGCCCCAGCATTTT.

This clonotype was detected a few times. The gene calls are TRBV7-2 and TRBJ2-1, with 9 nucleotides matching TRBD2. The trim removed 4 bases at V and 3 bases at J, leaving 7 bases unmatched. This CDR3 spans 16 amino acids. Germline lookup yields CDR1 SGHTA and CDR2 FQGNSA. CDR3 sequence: CASSSWASGVYNEQFF. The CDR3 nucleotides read TGTGCCAGCAGCTCATGGGCTAGCGGGGTCTACAATGAGCAGTTCTTC.

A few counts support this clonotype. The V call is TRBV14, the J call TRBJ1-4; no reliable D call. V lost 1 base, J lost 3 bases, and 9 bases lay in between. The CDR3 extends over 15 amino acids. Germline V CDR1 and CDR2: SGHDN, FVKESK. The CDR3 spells CASSQGSAANEKLFF. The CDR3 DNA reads TGTGCCAGCAGCCAAGGGTCCGCGGCTAATGAAAAACTGTTTTTT.

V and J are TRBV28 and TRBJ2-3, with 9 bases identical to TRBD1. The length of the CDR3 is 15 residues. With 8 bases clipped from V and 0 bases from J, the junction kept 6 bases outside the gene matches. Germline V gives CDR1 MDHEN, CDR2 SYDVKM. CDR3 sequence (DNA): TGTGCCAGCGCTTTACAGGGGGCGAGCACAGATACGCAGTATTTT. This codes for CASALQGASTDTQYF.

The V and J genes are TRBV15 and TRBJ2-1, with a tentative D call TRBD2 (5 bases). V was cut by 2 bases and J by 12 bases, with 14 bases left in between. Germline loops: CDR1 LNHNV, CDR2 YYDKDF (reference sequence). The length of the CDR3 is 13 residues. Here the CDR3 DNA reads TGTGCCACCAGCAGACGACGTATAGAGGGGCAGTTCTTC. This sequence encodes CATSRRRIEGQFF.

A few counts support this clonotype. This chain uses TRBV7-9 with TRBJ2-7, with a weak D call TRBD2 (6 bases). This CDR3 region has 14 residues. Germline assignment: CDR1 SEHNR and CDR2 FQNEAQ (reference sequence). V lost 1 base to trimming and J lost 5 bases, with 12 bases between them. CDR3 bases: TGTGCCAGCAGCTTAGGGGGAGGTGTAAACGAGCAGTACTTC. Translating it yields CASSLGGGVNEQYF.

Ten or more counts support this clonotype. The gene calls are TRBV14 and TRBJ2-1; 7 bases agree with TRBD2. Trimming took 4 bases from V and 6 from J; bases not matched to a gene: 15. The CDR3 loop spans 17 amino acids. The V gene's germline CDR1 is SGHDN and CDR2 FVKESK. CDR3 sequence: CASSPWGGLGSFNEQFF. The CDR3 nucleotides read TGTGCCAGCAGCCCCTGGGGGGGACTCGGAAGTTTCAATGAGCAGTTCTTC. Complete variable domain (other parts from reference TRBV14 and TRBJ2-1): EAGVTQFPSHSVIEKGQTVTLRCDPISGHDNLYWYRRVMGKEIKFLLHFVKESKQDESGMPNNRFLAERTGGTYSTLKVQPAELEDSGVYFCASSPWGGLGSFNEQFFGPGTRLTVL.

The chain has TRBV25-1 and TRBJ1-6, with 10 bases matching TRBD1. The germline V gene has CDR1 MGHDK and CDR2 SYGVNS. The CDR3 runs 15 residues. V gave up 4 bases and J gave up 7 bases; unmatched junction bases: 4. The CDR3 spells CASSGRDRGNSPLHF. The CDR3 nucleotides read TGTGCCAGCAGTGGACGGGACAGGGGAAATTCACCCCTCCACTTT.

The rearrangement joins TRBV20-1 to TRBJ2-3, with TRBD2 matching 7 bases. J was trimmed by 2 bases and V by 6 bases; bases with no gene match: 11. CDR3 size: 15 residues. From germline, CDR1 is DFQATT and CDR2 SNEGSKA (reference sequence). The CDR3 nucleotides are TGCAGTGCCTGTACTAGCGTACTTACCACAGATACGCAGTATTTT. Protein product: CSACTSVLTTDTQYF.

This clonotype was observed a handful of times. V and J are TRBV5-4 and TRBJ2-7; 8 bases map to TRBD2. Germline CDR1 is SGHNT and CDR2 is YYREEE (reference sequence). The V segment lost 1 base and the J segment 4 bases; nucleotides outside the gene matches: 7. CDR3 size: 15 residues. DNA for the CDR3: TGTGCCAGCAGCTTGACAGGACTAGCATCGTACGAGCAGTACTTC. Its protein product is CASSLTGLASYEQYF.

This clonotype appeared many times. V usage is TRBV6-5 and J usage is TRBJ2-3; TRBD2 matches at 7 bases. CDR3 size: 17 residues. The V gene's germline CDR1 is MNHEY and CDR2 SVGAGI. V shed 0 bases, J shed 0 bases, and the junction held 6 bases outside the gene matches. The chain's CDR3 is CASSYSGEGPSTDTQYF. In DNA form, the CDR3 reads TGTGCCAGCAGTTACTCGGGGGAGGGGCCTAGCACAGATACGCAGTATTTT.

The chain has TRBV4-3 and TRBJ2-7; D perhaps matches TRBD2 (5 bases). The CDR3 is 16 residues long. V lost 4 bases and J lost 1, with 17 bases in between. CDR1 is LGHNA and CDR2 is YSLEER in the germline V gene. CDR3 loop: CASSPELGSGSYEQYF. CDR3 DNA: TGCGCCAGCAGCCCGGAACTAGGATCGGGGTCCTACGAGCAGTACTTC.

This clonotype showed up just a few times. CDR3 sequence (DNA): TGTGCCAGCAGCTTCATAGCGGGAGGGCCGGTAAATGAGCAGTTCTTC. Amino acids: CASSFIAGGPVNEQFF. This rearrangement joins TRBV7-2 to TRBJ2-1; TRBD2 agrees at 11 bases. With 3 bases clipped from V and 7 bases from J, the junction kept 8 bases outside the gene matches. The CDR3 loop spans 16 amino acids. Germline V gene data show CDR1 as SGHTA and CDR2 as FQGNSA.

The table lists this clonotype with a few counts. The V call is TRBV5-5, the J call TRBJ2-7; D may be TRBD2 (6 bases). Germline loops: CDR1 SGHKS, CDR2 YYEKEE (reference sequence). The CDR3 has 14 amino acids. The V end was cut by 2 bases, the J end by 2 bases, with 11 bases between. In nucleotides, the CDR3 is TGTGCCAGCAGCTTTTTTGCGGGGACCTACGAGCAGTACTTC. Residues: CASSFFAGTYEQYF.

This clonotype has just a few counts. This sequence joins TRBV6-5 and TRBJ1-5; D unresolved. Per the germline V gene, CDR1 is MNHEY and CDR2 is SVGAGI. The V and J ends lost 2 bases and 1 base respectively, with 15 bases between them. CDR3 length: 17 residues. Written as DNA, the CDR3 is TGTGCCAGCAGTTACGAGACCCCCTCGGGAAGCAATCAGCCCCAGCATTTT. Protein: CASSYETPSGSNQPQHF.

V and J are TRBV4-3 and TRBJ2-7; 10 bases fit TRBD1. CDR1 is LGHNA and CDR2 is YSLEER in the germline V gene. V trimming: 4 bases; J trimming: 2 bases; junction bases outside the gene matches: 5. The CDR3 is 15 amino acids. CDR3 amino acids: CASSRSGTGAYEQYF. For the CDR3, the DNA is TGCGCCAGCAGCCGGTCCGGGACAGGGGCCTACGAGCAGTACTTC.

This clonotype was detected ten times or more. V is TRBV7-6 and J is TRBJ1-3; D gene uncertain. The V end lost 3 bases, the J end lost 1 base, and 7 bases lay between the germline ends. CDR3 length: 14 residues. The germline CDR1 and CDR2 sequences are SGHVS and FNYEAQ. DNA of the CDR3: TGTGCCAGCAGCTTCCCGTTTTCTGGAAACACCATATATTTT. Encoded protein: CASSFPFSGNTIYF.

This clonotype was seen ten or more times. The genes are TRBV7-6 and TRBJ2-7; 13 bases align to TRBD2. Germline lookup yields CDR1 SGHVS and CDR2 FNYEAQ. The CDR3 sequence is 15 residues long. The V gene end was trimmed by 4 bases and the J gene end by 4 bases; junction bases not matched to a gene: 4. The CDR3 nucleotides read TGTGCCAGCAGCTCTTGGACTAGCGGGAGATACGAGCAGTACTTC. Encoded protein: CASSSWTSGRYEQYF.

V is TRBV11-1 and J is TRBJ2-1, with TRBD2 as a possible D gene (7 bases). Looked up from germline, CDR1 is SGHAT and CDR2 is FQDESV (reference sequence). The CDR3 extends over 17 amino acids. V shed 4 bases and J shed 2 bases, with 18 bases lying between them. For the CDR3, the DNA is TGTGCCAGCAGCTCCCCTCGGGGGGCGATTACCTACAATGAGCAGTTCTTC. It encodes CASSSPRGAITYNEQFF.